The 17 T cell receptor beta chains reported below all come from one sample, sequenced in a study of T-cell reconstitution after alpha-beta-depleted transplantation in children. Preparation of the TCRbeta library was carried out with unique molecular identifiers. TCRdb re-analysed the PCR reads in MiXCR, keeping a single row per CDR3 protein. Counted here are a few hundred thousand distinct CDR3 sequences, 10% occurring once; the ten biggest clones make up less than 2.5%. The source material was PBMCs from the stem cell graft donor, sampled from the stem cell graft. These receptors came from a human donor who donated a stem cell graft to a child with acute lymphoblastic leukemia.

The chain links TRBV29-1 to TRBJ2-2; D unresolved. CDR3 length: 13 amino acids. The germline V gene has CDR1 SQVTM and CDR2 ANQGSEA. V was cut by 7 bases and J by 1 base, with 10 bases left in between. CDR3 sequence reads: CSGTMENTGELFF. The CDR3 nucleotides are TGCAGCGGGACCATGGAGAACACCGGGGAGCTGTTTTTT.

The V and J genes are TRBV4-2 and TRBJ2-7, with TRBD2 identical over 10 bases. From germline, CDR1 is LGHNA and CDR2 YNFKEQ. J was trimmed by 0 bases and V by 0 bases; bases with no gene match: 5. This CDR3 spans 17 amino acids. The CDR3 here is CASSQELAGGSSYEQYF. Here the CDR3 DNA reads TGTGCCAGCAGCCAAGAGTTAGCGGGAGGCAGCTCCTACGAGCAGTACTTC.

J is TRBJ2-1 and V is TRBV30; the match to TRBD2 covers 14 bases. The CDR3 contains 17 residues. Trimming took 3 bases from V and 8 from J; bases not matched to a gene: 12. Per the germline V gene, CDR1 is GTSNPN and CDR2 is SVGIG (reference sequence). CDR3 nucleotides: TGTGCCTGGAGCGAGACTAGCGGGAGGGCAGTAATGGATGAGCAGTTCTTC. Protein product: CAWSETSGRAVMDEQFF.

This clonotype was observed a few times. The chain recombines TRBV4-1 with TRBJ2-7; possibly TRBD1 for D (5 bases). Per the germline V gene, CDR1 is MGHRA and CDR2 is YSYEKL. The CDR3 spans 12 residues. V was pared by 8 bases and J by 0 bases, with 8 bases between. In DNA form, the CDR3 reads TGCGCCAGCGCGACAGACTCCTACGAGCAGTACTTC. This translates into CASATDSYEQYF.

This clonotype showed up just a few times. The chain joins TRBV5-5 to TRBJ2-3, with 10 bases matching TRBD2. This CDR3 region has 16 residues. The germline gives CDR1 SGHKS, CDR2 YYEKEE (reference sequence). The trim removed 2 bases at V and 6 bases at J, leaving 9 bases unmatched. CDR3 DNA sequence: TGTGCCAGCAGCTTTCTAGCGGGAGCGACAGGGGATACGCAGTATTTT. Translation: CASSFLAGATGDTQYF.

This clonotype was counted at least ten times. This sequence joins TRBV20-1 and TRBJ2-2; either TRBD1 or TRBD2 may fit D (5 bases each). Per the germline V gene, CDR1 is DFQATT and CDR2 is SNEGSKA (reference sequence). The CDR3 contains 15 residues. Trimming shortened V by 0 bases and J by 3 bases, and 11 bases separated the two germline ends. The CDR3 spells CSARDGGIHTGELFF. The DNA for the CDR3 is TGCAGTGCTAGAGATGGGGGTATTCACACCGGGGAGCTGTTTTTT.

This clonotype has only a few counts. The chain is built from TRBV20-1 and TRBJ2-2; D is possibly TRBD1 (6 bases). The germline V gene has CDR1 DFQATT and CDR2 SNEGSKA (reference sequence). The CDR3 has 14 residues. Trimming left V 5 bases short and J 4 bases short, with 14 bases between. CDR3 residues: CSAYREVGTGELFF. DNA for the CDR3: TGCAGTGCTTACAGGGAAGTGGGCACCGGGGAGCTGTTTTTT.

In its sample, this clonotype was seen many times. The rearrangement links TRBV10-3 to TRBJ2-1, with 10 bases lining up with TRBD1. CDR3 length: 16 amino acids. Germline V CDR1 and CDR2: ENHRY, SYGVKD. After removal of 4 bases from V and 6 bases from J, the junction contained 9 bases not matched to a gene. Here the CDR3 DNA reads TGTGCCATCAGTGTGTCCCGGGACAGGGGCGGCAATGAGCAGTTCTTC. It codes for CAISVSRDRGGNEQFF.

The chain carries TRBV29-1 and TRBJ2-3; possibly TRBD2 for D (5 bases). Germline assignment: CDR1 SQVTM and CDR2 ANQGSEA. Trimming removed 4 bases at V and 2 bases at J, with 10 bases between. The CDR3 loop spans 13 amino acids. This chain's CDR3 is CSVGGRFTDTQYF. CDR3 nucleotides: TGCAGCGTTGGAGGGCGGTTCACAGATACGCAGTATTTT.

The chain uses TRBV7-2 and TRBJ2-7; D might be TRBD1 or TRBD2, each matching 5 bases. CDR3 size: 16 residues. Per germline, CDR1 SGHTA and CDR2 FQGNSA. The V and J ends lost 4 bases and 2 bases respectively, with 18 bases between them. DNA for the CDR3: TGTGCCAGCAGCTCAGGGAGCAAGACAGTTGCCTACGAGCAGTACTTC. Its translation is CASSSGSKTVAYEQYF. The whole variable domain, filled in from reference TRBV7-2 and TRBJ2-7, reads GAGVSQSPSNKVTEKGKDVELRCDPISGHTALYWYRQSLGQGLEFLIYFQGNSAPDKSGLPSDRFSAERTGGSVSTLTIQRTQQEDSAVYLCASSSGSKTVAYEQYFGPGTRLTVT.

This clonotype occurred many times. The genes are TRBV2 and TRBJ2-1; tentatively, D is TRBD1 or TRBD2 (5 bases each). Looked up from germline, CDR1 is SNHLY and CDR2 is FYNNEI. The CDR3 extends over 16 amino acids. Trimming cost V 6 bases and J 3 bases, with 18 bases left between them. The CDR3 reads CASRWDPEGIYNEQFF. The CDR3 DNA is TGTGCCAGCAGATGGGACCCCGAGGGCATCTACAATGAGCAGTTCTTC.

This sequence joins TRBV20-1 and TRBJ2-7, with D perhaps matching TRBD1 or TRBD2 (5 bases each). The CDR3 runs to 15 residues. Trimming took off 3 bases at V and 3 bases at J, with 18 bases between the two ends. CDR1 and CDR2 (germline): DFQATT, SNEGSKA (reference sequence). The CDR3 sequence is CSASPPGRLGYEQYF. Here the CDR3 DNA reads TGCAGTGCTAGCCCTCCGGGACGGCTCGGCTACGAGCAGTACTTC.

The chain recombines TRBV5-1 with TRBJ2-7; D not certain. Per the germline V gene, CDR1 is SGHRS and CDR2 is YFSETQ. Trimming left V 2 bases short and J 5 bases short, with 14 bases between. The CDR3 covers 14 residues. CDR3 nucleotide sequence: TGCGCCAGCAGCTTTCTAGGATCACCAAACGAGCAGTACTTC. It specifies CASSFLGSPNEQYF.

A few counts support this clonotype. The J gene is TRBJ2-1, the V gene TRBV7-9; TRBD2 might be the D (6 bases). Germline V gene data show CDR1 as SEHNR and CDR2 as FQNEAQ (reference sequence). The V gene lost 5 bases and the J gene lost 8 bases, with 22 bases spanning the gap. The CDR3 runs to 16 residues. Here the CDR3 DNA reads TGTGCCAGCAGCCCTCCTGACGGGACTGCTTCAGATGAGCAGTTCTTC. This translates into CASSPPDGTASDEQFF.

This sequence joins TRBV7-3 and TRBJ2-3; the D is unclear. CDR3 length: 15 residues. V gave up 2 bases and J gave up 2 bases, with 11 bases separating them. Germline CDR1 SGHTA, CDR2 FQGTGA. As DNA, the CDR3 is TGTGCCAGCAGCTTACGAGGACCAATCACAGATACGCAGTATTTT. Its translation is CASSLRGPITDTQYF.

This clonotype was recorded only once. The rearrangement links TRBV7-2 to TRBJ2-5; no clear D gene. The CDR3 has 15 residues. CDR1 is SGHTA and CDR2 is FQGNSA in the germline V gene. V was pared by 1 base and J by 0 bases, with 9 bases between. As DNA, the CDR3 is TGTGCCAGCAGCTTAGGCCCCAAGTACCAAGAGACCCAGTACTTC. Translation: CASSLGPKYQETQYF.

This clonotype has a handful of counts. V and J are TRBV20-1 and TRBJ2-2, with TRBD2 matching over 8 bases. From germline, CDR1 is DFQATT and CDR2 SNEGSKA (reference sequence). CDR3 size: 15 residues. Trimming cost V 3 bases and J 1 base; bases outside gene matches: 4. CDR3 nucleotide sequence: TGCAGTGCTAGTGCCCTAGCGGGGAACACCGGGGAGCTGTTTTTT. As protein: CSASALAGNTGELFF.